This T cell receptor (beta chain) was captured by sequencing in a study of response to subunit inactivated influenza vaccine. Each CDR3 protein is one row after TCRdb ran MiXCR on the RT-PCR reads. This sample carries 300,000 to 350,000 distinct CDR3 sequences, about 20% of them seen once, and the ten largest clones take around a tenth. This clonotype appeared many times. The antigen is undetermined. General study points: Each seasonal influenza vaccination recruits few new T cells, the authors suggested.

Material: PBMCs from blood, obtained about 20 months after vaccination. This receptor was identified in a man between 50 and 70 years old who received an inactivated influenza vaccine.

Here the CDR3 DNA reads TGTGCCAGCAGCAACAACAGGGGGTTACAATTGAGTGAGCAGTTCTTC. The encoded protein is CASSNNRGLQLSEQFF. This chain links TRBV7-2 with TRBJ2-1, with TRBD1 identical over 8 bases. V dropped 5 bases and J dropped 9; count of bases not matched to a gene: 15. Germline V lookup: CDR1 SGHTA, CDR2 FQGNSA. This CDR3 contains 16 residues.